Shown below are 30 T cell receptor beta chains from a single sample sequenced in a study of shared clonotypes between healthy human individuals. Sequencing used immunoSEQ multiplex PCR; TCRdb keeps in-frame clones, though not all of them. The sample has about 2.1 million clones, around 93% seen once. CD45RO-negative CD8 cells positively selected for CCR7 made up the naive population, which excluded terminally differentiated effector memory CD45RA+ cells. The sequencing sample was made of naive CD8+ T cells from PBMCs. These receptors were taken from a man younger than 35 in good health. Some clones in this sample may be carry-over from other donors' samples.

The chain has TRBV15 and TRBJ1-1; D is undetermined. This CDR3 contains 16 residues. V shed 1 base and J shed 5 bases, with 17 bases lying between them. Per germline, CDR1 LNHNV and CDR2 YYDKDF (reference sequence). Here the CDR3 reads CATSRARRLGGTEAFF. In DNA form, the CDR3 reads TGTGCCACCAGCAGAGCCCGGCGTCTAGGTGGGACTGAAGCTTTCTTT.

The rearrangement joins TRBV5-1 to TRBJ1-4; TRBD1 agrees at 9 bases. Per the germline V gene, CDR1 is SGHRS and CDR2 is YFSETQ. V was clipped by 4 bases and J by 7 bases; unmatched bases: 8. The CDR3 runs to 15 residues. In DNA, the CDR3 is TGCGCCAGCAGCCAACAGGGACAGGGTGGTGAAAAACTGTTTTTT. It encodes CASSQQGQGGEKLFF.

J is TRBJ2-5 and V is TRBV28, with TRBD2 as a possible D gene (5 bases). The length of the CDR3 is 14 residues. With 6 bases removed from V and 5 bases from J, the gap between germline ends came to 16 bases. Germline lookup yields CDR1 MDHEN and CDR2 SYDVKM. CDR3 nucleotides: TGTGCCAGCAGCCCCTTGGGAGATAGGGAGACCCAGTACTTC. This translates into CASSPLGDRETQYF.

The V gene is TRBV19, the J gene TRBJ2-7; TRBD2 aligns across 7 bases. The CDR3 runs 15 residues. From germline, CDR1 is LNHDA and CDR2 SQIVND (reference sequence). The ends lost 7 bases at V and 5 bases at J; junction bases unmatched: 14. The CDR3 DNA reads TGTGCCAGTACCCCGACGGGGGAGGGCCTCAACGAGCAGTACTTC. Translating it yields CASTPTGEGLNEQYF.

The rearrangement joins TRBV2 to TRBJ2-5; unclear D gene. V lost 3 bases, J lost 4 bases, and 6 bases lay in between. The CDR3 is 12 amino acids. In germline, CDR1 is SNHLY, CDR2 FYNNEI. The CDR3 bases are TGTGCCAGCAGTGACAGATCAGAGACCCAGTACTTC. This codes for CASSDRSETQYF. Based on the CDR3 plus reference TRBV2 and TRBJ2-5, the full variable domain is EPEVTQTPSHQVTQMGQEVILRCVPISNHLYFYWYRQILGQKVEFLVSFYNNEISEKSEIFDDQFSVERPDGSNFTLKIRSTKLEDSAMYFCASSDRSETQYFGPGTRLLVL.

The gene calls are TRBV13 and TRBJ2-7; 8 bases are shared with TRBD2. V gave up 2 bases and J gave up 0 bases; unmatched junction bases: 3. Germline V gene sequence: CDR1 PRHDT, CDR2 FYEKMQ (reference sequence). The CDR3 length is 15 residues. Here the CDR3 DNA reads TGTGCCAGCAGCTTATCGGCGGGAGGCTCCTACGAGCAGTACTTC. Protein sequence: CASSLSAGGSYEQYF.

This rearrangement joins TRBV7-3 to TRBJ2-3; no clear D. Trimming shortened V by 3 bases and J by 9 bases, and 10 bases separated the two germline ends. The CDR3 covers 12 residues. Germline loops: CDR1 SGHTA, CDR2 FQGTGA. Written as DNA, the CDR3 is TGTGCCAGCAGCTTGGACCATAACACGCAGTATTTT. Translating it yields CASSLDHNTQYF.

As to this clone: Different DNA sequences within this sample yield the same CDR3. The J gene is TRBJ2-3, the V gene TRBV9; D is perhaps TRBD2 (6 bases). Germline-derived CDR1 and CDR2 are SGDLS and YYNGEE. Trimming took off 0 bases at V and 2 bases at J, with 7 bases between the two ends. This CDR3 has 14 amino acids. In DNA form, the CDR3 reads TGTGCCAGCAGCGTAGGGACTAACACAGATACGCAGTATTTT. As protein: CASSVGTNTDTQYF.

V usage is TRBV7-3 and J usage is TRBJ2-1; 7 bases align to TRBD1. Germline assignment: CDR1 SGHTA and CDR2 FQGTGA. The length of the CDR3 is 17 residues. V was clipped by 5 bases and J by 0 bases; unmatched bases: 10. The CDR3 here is CASSASGTVLSYNEQFF. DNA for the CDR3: TGTGCCAGCAGCGCATCCGGGACAGTGCTCTCCTACAATGAGCAGTTCTTC.

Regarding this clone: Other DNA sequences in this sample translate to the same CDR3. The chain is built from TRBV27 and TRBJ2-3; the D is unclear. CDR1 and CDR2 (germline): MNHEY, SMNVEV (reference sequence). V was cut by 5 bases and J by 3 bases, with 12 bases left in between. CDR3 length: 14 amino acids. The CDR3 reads CASSPLAATDTQYF. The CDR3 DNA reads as TGTGCCAGCAGTCCCCTGGCGGCTACAGATACGCAGTATTTT.

CDR3 in DNA: TGTGCCAGCAGCTTCCACAGGGGGCCAACCGCCGATACGCAGTATTTT. Protein sequence: CASSFHRGPTADTQYF. V and J are TRBV7-3 and TRBJ2-3, with 9 bases fitting TRBD1. With V trimmed by 3 bases and J by 6 bases, 10 bases remained unmatched. The CDR3 runs to 16 residues. Germline values: CDR1 SGHTA, CDR2 FQGTGA. Using reference TRBV7-3 and TRBJ2-3 for the parts outside the CDR3, the full variable domain is GAGVSQTPSNKVTEKGKYVELRCDPISGHTALYWYRQSLGQGPEFLIYFQGTGAADDSGLPNDRFFAVRPEGSVSTLKIQRTERGDSAVYLCASSFHRGPTADTQYFGPGTRLTVL.

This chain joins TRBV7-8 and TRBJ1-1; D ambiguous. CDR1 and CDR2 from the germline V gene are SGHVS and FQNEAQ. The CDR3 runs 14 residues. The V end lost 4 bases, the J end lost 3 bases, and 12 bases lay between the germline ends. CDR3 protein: CASSSEVGYTEAFF. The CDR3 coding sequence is TGTGCCAGCAGCTCCGAAGTGGGGTACACTGAAGCTTTCTTT.

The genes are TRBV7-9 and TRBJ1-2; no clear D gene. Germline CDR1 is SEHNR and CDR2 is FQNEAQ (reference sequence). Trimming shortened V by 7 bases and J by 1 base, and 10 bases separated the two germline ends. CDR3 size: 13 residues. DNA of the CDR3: TGTGCCAGCACTGTCGGGCATAACTATGGCTACACCTTC. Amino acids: CASTVGHNYGYTF.

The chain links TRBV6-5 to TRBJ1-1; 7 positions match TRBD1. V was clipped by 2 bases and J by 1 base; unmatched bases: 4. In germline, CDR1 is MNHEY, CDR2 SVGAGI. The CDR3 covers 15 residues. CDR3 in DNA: TGTGCCAGCAGTTACGAGGGGGCCGGGAACACTGAAGCTTTCTTT. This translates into CASSYEGAGNTEAFF.

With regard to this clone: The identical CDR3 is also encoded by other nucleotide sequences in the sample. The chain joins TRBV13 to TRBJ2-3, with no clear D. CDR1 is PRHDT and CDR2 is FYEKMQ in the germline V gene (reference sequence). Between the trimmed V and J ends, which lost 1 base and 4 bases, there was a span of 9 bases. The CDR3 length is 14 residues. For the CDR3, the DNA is TGTGCCAGCAGCTTAGCCGGGTCCCCAGATACGCAGTATTTT. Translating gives CASSLAGSPDTQYF.

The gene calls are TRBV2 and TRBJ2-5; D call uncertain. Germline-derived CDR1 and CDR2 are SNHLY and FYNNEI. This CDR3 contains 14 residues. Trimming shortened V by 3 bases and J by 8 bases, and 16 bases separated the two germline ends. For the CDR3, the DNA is TGTGCCAGCAGTGAGCCCGGACCCCTCTCCACCCAGTACTTC. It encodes CASSEPGPLSTQYF.

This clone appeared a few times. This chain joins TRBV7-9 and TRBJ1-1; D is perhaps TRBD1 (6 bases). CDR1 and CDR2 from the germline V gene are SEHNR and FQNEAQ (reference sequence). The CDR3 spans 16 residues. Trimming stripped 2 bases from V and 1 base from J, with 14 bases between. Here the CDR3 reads CASSLSRGRGNTEAFF. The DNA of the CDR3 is TGTGCCAGCAGCTTATCCCGAGGCAGGGGGAACACTGAAGCTTTCTTT. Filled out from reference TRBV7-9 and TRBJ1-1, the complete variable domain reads DTGVSQNPRHKITKRGQNVTFRCDPISEHNRLYWYRQTLGQGPEFLTYFQNEAQLEKSRLLSDRFSAERPKGSFSTLEIQRTEQGDSAMYLCASSLSRGRGNTEAFFGQGTRLTVV.

The CDR3 DNA reads TGTGCCAGCAGTTTGACAGGGCTAAGCACAGATACGCAGTATTTT. Translation: CASSLTGLSTDTQYF. The chain employs TRBV27 and TRBJ2-3; 7 bases are a match to TRBD1. V lost 3 bases, J lost 0 bases, and 3 bases stayed unmatched. Germline CDR1 reads MNHEY; CDR2 reads SMNVEV (reference sequence). The CDR3 has 15 residues.

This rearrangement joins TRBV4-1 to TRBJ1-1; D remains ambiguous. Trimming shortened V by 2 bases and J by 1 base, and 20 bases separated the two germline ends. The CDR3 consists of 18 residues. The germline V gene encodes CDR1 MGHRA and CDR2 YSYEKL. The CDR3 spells CASSQLTTIGRWNTEAFF. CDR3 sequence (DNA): TGCGCCAGCAGCCAATTAACTACCATTGGACGGTGGAACACTGAAGCTTTCTTT.

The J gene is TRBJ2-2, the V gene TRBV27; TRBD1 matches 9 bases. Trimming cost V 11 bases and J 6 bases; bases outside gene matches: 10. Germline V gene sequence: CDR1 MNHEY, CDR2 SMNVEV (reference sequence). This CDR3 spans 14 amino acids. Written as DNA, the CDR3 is TGTGCCGTGCAATACAGGGGGCAACCCGGGGAGCTGTTTTTT. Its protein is CAVQYRGQPGELFF.

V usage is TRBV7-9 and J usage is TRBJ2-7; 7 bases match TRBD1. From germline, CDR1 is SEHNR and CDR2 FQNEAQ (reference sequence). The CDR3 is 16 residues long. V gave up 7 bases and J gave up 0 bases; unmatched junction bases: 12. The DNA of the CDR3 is TGTGCCAGCACCCTGGGGGACAGATCACCCTCCTACGAGCAGTACTTC. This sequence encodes CASTLGDRSPSYEQYF.

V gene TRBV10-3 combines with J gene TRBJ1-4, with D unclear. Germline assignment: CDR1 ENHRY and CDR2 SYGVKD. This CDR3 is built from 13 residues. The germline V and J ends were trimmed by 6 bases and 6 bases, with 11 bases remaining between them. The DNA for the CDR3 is TGTGCCATCAGGGACGAGGGCCATGAAAAACTGTTTTTT. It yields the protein CAIRDEGHEKLFF.

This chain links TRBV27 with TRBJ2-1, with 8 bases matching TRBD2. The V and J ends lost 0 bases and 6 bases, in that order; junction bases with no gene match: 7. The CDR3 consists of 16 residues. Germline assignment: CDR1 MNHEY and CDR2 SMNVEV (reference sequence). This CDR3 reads CASSLSAGEKPNEQFF. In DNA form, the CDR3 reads TGTGCCAGCAGTTTATCAGCGGGAGAGAAACCCAATGAGCAGTTCTTC.

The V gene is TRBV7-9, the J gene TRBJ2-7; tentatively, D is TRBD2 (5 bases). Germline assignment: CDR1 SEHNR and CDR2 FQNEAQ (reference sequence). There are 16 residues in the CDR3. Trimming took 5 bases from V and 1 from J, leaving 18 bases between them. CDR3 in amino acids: CASSPMDSPSSYEQYF. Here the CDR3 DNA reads TGTGCCAGCAGCCCGATGGACTCGCCGTCGTCCTACGAGCAGTACTTC.

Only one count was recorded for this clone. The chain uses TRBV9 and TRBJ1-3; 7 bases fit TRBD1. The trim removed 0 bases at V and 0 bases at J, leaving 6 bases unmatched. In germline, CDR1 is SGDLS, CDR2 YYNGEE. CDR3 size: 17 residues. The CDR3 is CASSVAGGTGSGNTIYF. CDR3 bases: TGTGCCAGCAGCGTAGCAGGGGGAACAGGCTCTGGAAACACCATATATTTT. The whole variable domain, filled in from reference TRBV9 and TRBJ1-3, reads DSGVTQTPKHLITATGQRVTLRCSPRSGDLSVYWYQQSLDQGLQFLIQYYNGEERAKGNILERFSAQQFPDLHSELNLSSLELGDSALYFCASSVAGGTGSGNTIYFGEGSWLTVV.

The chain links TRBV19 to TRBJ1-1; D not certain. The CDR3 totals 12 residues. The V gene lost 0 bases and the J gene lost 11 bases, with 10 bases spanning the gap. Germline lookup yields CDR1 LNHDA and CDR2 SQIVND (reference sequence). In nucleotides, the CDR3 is TGTGCCAGTAGTATAGATCCCCGGCGCGCTTTCTTT. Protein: CASSIDPRRAFF.

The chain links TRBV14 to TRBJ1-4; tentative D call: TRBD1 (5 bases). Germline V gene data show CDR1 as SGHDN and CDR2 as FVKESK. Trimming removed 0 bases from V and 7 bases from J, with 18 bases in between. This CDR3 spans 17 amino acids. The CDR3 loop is CASSQEIYGTWGEKLFF. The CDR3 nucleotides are TGTGCCAGCAGCCAAGAAATATACGGGACGTGGGGTGAAAAACTGTTTTTT.

The CDR3 loop is CSVETRGARVQETQYF. DNA of the CDR3: TGCAGCGTTGAAACTCGAGGGGCTAGGGTCCAAGAGACCCAGTACTTC. The genes are TRBV29-1 and TRBJ2-5; D assignment may be TRBD1 or TRBD2 (5 bases each). The CDR3 consists of 16 residues. The germline CDR1 and CDR2 sequences are SQVTM and ANQGSEA. Trimming pared 2 bases from V and 1 base from J, leaving 17 bases between.

CDR3 sequence reads: CAWRTVWGHGYTF. In nucleotides, the CDR3 is TGTGCCTGGAGGACGGTTTGGGGGCATGGCTACACCTTC. The V and J genes are TRBV30 and TRBJ1-2; weak D call: TRBD1 (6 bases). The CDR3 totals 13 residues. Deletions cut 3 bases from V and 6 bases from J, with 14 bases between. Per the germline V gene, CDR1 is GTSNPN and CDR2 is SVGIG (reference sequence).

The DNA of the CDR3 is TGTGCCAGCAGCACCCGCCAAGGAATAGCGGGAGTGGGCTACAATGAGCAGTTCTTC. It is translated as CASSTRQGIAGVGYNEQFF. The genes are TRBV7-9 and TRBJ2-1; TRBD2 matches 9 bases. CDR1 and CDR2 from the germline V gene are SEHNR and FQNEAQ (reference sequence). The CDR3 sequence is 19 residues long. V dropped 5 bases and J dropped 3; count of bases not matched to a gene: 17.